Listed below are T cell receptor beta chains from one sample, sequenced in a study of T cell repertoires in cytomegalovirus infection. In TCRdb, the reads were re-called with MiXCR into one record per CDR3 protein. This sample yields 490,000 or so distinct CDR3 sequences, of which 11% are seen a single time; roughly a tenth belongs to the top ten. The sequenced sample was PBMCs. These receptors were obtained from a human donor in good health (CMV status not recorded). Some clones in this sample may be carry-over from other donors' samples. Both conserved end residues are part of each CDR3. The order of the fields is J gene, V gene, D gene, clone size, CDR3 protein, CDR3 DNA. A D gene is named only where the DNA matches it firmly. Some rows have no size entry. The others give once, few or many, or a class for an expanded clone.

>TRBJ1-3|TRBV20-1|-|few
CSARDWAQSSGNTIYF
TGCAGTGCTAGAGATTGGGCCCAGAGCTCTGGAAACACCATATATTTT
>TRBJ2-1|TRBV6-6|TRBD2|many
CASSPRGAGGQGEQFF
TGTGCCAGCAGCCCCCGAGGAGCGGGAGGTCAAGGTGAGCAGTTCTTC
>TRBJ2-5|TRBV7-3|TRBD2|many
CASSLSGRRETQYF
TGTGCCAGCAGCCTTAGCGGGAGGAGGGAGACCCAGTACTTC
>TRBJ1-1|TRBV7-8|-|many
CASSPQVTRGTEAFF
TGTGCCAGCAGCCCCCAGGTTACGAGGGGCACTGAAGCTTTCTTT
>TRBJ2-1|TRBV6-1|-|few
CADKEPLFGEQFF
TGTGCGGACAAAGAGCCATTATTTGGTGAGCAGTTCTTC
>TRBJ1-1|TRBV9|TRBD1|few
CASSVETGGGTEAFF
TGTGCCAGCAGCGTAGAGACAGGGGGCGGCACTGAAGCTTTCTTT
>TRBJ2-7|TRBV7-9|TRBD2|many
CASSLTGTRVYEQYF
TGTGCCAGCAGCCTTACCGGGACTAGGGTTTACGAGCAGTACTTC
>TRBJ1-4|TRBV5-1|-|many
CASSSLGQINEKLFF
TGCGCCAGCAGCTCCCTTGGACAGATTAATGAAAAACTGTTTTTT
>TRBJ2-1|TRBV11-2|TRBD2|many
CASSSFGAGDNEQFF
TGTGCCAGCAGCTCTTTCGGAGCGGGGGACAATGAGCAGTTCTTC
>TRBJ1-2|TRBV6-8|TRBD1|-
CASSYTGTGAYGYTF
TGTGCCAGCAGTTACACTGGGACAGGGGCCTATGGCTACACCTTC
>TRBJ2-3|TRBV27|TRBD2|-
CASSLRLAGHTDMQYF
TGTGCCAGCAGTCTAAGACTAGCGGGCCACACAGATATGCAGTATTTT
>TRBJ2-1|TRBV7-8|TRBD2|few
CASSLGRLAGGPGQFF
TGTGCCAGCAGCTTAGGGAGACTAGCGGGGGGGCCAGGTCAGTTCTTC
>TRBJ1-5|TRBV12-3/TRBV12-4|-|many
CASSLIGEPQHF
TGTGCCAGCAGTTTAATTGGCGAGCCCCAGCATTTT
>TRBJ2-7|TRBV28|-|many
CASSWGTRATYEQYF
TGTGCCAGCAGTTGGGGGACTCGGGCTACCTACGAGCAGTACTTC
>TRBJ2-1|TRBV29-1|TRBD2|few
CSVEGLAGVLNEQFF
TGCAGCGTCGAGGGCCTAGCGGGAGTCTTGAATGAGCAGTTCTTC
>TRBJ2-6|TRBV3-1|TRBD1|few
CASTPTGALGANVLTF
TGTGCCAGCACCCCGACAGGGGCCCTTGGGGCCAACGTCCTGACTTTC
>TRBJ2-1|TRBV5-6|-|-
CASSDSRQDYNEQFF
TGTGCCAGCAGCGACTCCCGACAGGACTACAATGAGCAGTTCTTC
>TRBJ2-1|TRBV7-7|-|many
CASSLEFSGYEQFF
TGTGCTAGCAGCTTGGAGTTTAGTGGTTATGAGCAGTTCTTC
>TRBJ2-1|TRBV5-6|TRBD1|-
CATRFGDRETGEQFF
TGTGCCACCCGCTTCGGGGACAGGGAAACGGGTGAGCAGTTCTTC
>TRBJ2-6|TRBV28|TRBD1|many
CASRRTGDGANVLTF
TGTGCCAGCAGGAGGACAGGAGATGGGGCCAACGTCCTGACTTTC
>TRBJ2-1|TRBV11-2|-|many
CASSGARVGNEQFF
TGTGCCAGCAGCGGAGCACGAGTAGGCAATGAGCAGTTCTTC
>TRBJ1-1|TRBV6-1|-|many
CASSDRGGNTEAFF
TGTGCCAGCAGTGATAGGGGGGGGAACACTGAAGCTTTCTTT
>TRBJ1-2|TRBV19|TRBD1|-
CASSGQGGDYGYTF
TGTGCCAGTAGTGGGCAAGGGGGCGACTATGGCTACACCTTC
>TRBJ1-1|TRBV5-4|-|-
CASSLWIGEGTEAFF
TGTGCCAGCAGCCTATGGATCGGTGAGGGCACTGAAGCTTTCTTT
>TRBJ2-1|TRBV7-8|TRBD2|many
CASSWGLAGGSYNEQFF
TGTGCCAGCAGCTGGGGACTAGCGGGAGGGTCCTACAATGAGCAGTTCTTC
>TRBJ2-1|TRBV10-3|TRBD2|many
CAIRGSGIGPRWDEQFF
TGTGCCATCAGGGGTAGCGGGATAGGTCCCCGCTGGGATGAGCAGTTCTTC
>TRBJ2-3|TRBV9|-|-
CASSVDTVTDTQYF
TGTGCCAGCAGCGTAGATACAGTCACAGATACGCAGTATTTT
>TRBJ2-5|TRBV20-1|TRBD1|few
CSAPKPGQGLETQYF
TGCAGTGCTCCCAAACCGGGACAGGGTTTGGAGACCCAGTACTTC
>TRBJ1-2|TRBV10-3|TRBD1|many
CAIRGTGSNYGYTF
TGTGCCATCAGGGGGACAGGCTCTAACTATGGCTACACCTTC
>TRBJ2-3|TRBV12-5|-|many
CASGLGTATDTQYF
TGTGCTAGTGGTTTGGGGACAGCCACAGATACGCAGTATTTT
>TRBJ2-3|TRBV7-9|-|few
CASSLERRFTDTQYF
TGTGCCAGCAGCTTAGAGCGACGGTTCACAGATACGCAGTATTTT
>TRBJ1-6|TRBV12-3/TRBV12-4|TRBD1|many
CASSYYRGRRPNSPLHF
TGTGCCAGCAGTTATTACAGGGGACGACGGCCAAATTCACCCCTCCACTTT
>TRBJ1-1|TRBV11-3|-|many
CASSPATGLNTEAFF
TGTGCCAGCAGCCCAGCGACAGGATTGAACACTGAAGCTTTCTTT
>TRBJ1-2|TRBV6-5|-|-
CASSQTTANYGYTF
TGTGCCAGCAGCCAGACGACAGCTAACTATGGCTACACCTTC
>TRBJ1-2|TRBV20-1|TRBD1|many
CSARQGRERYTF
TGCAGTGCCAGACAGGGCCGGGAACGCTACACCTTC
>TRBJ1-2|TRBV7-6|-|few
CASRSQSGYTF
TGTGCCAGCAGGTCACAAAGTGGCTACACCTTC
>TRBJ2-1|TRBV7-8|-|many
CASSLSDANEQFF
TGTGCCAGCAGCTTATCTGATGCCAATGAGCAGTTCTTC
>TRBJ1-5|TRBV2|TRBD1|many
CASTTGANQPQHF
TGTGCCAGCACTACAGGGGCCAATCAGCCCCAGCATTTT
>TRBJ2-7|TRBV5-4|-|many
CASSVPGTRNEQYF
TGTGCCAGCAGCGTGCCCGGGACAAGGAACGAGCAGTACTTC
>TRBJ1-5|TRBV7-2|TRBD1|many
CASSHRDSGFNQPQHF
TGTGCCAGCAGCCATCGGGACAGCGGTTTCAATCAGCCCCAGCATTTT
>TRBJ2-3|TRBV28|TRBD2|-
CASSLAGAGSTDTQYF
TGTGCCAGCAGTCTAGCGGGGGCGGGGAGCACAGATACGCAGTATTTT
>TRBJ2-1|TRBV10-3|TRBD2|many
CAISESGSGGSSGEQFF
TGTGCCATCAGTGAGTCTGGGAGCGGGGGCTCAAGTGGTGAGCAGTTCTTC
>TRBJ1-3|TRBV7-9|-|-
CASSLSRVAGNTIYF
TGTGCCAGCAGCTTATCTCGGGTTGCCGGAAACACCATATATTTT
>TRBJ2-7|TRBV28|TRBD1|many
CASIGTDLYEQYF
TGTGCCAGCATCGGGACAGACCTCTACGAGCAGTACTTC
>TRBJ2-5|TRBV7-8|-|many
CASSLGTKQTQYF
TGTGCCAGCAGCCTGGGGACCAAGCAGACCCAGTACTTC
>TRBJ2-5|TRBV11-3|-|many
CASSLGGSGQETQYF
TGTGCCAGCAGCCTAGGGGGGAGCGGTCAAGAGACCCAGTACTTC
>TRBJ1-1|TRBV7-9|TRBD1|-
CAILQGAGNTEAFF
TGTGCCATACTCCAGGGGGCAGGAAACACTGAAGCTTTCTTT
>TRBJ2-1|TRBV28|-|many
CAGGGESYNEQFF
TGTGCCGGCGGCGGGGAATCCTACAATGAGCAGTTCTTC
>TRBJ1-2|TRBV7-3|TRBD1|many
CASSLTGQGVNGYTF
TGTGCCAGCAGCTTAACGGGACAGGGGGTGAATGGCTACACCTTC
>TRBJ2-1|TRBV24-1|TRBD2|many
CATSAVAGGLLDYNEQFF
TGTGCCACCAGTGCCGTAGCGGGAGGCCTTCTTGACTACAATGAGCAGTTCTTC
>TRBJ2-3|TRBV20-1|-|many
CSAREGSTDTDTQYF
TGCAGTGCTAGAGAAGGGAGCACGGACACAGATACGCAGTATTTT
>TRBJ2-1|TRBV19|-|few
CASSISLGGSYNEQFF
TGTGCCAGTAGTATAAGTCTAGGGGGCTCCTACAATGAGCAGTTCTTC
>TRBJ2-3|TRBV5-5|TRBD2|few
CATQGLAGGHRPDTQYF
TGTGCCACTCAGGGACTAGCGGGGGGCCATAGGCCAGATACGCAGTATTTT
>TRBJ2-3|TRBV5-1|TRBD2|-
CASSLETAGGSYTDTQYF
TGCGCCAGCAGCTTGGAGACGGCGGGGGGATCCTACACAGATACGCAGTATTTT
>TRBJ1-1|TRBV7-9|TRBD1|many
CASSFSTGGTEAFF
TGTGCCAGCAGCTTCTCGACAGGGGGCACTGAAGCTTTCTTT
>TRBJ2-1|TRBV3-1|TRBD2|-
CASSQARSLAGGINEQFF
TGTGCCAGCAGCCAAGCTCGGTCACTAGCGGGAGGGATCAATGAGCAGTTCTTC
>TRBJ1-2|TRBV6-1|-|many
CASTRGISTGRNYGYTF
TGTGCCAGCACGAGGGGGATATCGACAGGACGTAACTATGGCTACACCTTC
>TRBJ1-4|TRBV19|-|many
CASSLPGTNEKLFF
TGTGCCAGTAGCCTCCCGGGCACTAATGAAAAACTGTTTTTT
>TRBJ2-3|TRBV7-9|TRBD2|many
CASSILGLAGVPDTQYF
TGTGCCAGCAGCATCCTAGGTCTAGCGGGAGTTCCAGATACGCAGTATTTT